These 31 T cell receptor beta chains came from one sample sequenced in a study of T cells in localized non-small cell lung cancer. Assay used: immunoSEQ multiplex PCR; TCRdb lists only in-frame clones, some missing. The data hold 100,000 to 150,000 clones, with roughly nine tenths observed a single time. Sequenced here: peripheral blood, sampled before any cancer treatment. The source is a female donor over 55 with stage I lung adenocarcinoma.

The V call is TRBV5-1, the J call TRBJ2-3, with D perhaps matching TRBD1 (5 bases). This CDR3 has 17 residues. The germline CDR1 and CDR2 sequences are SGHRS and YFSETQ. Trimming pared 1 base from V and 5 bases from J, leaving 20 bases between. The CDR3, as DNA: TGCGCCAGCAGCTTGTTGTCTGGGGCTAGGGTGGGAGATACGCAGTATTTT. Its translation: CASSLLSGARVGDTQYF.

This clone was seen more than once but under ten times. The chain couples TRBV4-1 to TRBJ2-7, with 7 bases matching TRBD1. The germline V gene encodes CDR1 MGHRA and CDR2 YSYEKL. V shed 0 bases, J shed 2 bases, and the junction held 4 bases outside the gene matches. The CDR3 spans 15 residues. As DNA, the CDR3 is TGCGCCAGCAGCCAAGACCCGGGACAGCCCTACGAGCAGTACTTC. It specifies CASSQDPGQPYEQYF.

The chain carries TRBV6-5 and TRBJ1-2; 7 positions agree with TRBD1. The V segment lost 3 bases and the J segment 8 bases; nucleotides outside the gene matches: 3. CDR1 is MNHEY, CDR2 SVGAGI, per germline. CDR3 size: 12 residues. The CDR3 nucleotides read TGTGCCAGCAGTTATCAGGGGGAGGGCTACACCTTC. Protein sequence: CASSYQGEGYTF.

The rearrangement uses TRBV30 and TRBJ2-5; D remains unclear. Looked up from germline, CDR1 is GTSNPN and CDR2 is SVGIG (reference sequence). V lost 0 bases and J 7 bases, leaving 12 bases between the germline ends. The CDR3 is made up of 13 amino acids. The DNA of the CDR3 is TGTGCCTGGAGTGTCGGTGGGGTTGGGACCCAGTACTTC. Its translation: CAWSVGGVGTQYF.

This chain's CDR3 is CASKSGGQYEQYF. The CDR3 DNA reads TGTGCCAGCAAGTCGGGGGGCCAGTACGAGCAGTACTTC. This chain joins TRBV2 and TRBJ2-7, with D possibly TRBD2 on 7 matching bases. The germline CDR1 and CDR2 sequences are SNHLY and FYNNEI. V shed 7 bases and J shed 4 bases, with 14 bases lying between them. The CDR3 has 13 residues.

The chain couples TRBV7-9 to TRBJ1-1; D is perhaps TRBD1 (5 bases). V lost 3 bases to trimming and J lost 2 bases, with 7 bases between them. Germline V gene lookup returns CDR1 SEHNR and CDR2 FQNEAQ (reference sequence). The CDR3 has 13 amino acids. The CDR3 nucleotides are TGTGCCAGCAGCTTTGGGGGAAACACTGAAGCTTTCTTT. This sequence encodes CASSFGGNTEAFF.

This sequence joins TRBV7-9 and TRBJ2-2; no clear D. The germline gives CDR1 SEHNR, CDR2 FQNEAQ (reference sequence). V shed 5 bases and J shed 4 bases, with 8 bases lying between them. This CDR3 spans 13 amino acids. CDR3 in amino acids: CASSPGLTGELFF. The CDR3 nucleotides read TGTGCCAGCAGCCCGGGTCTCACCGGGGAGCTGTTTTTT.

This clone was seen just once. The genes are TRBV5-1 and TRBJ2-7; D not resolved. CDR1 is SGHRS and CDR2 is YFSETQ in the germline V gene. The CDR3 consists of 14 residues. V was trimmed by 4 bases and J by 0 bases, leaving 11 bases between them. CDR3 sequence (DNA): TGCGCCAGCAGCCCAACGAGGAGCTCCTACGAGCAGTACTTC. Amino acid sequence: CASSPTRSSYEQYF.

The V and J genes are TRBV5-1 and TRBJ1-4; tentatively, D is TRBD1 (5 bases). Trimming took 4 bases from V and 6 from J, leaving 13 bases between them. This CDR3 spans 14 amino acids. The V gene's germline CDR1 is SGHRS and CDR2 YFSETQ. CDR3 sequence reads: CASSGGQGDEKLFF. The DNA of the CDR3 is TGCGCCAGCAGCGGGGGTCAGGGTGATGAAAAACTGTTTTTT.

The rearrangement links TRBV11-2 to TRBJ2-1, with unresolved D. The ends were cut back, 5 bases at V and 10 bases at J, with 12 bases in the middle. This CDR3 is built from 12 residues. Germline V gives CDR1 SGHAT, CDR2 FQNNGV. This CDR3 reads CASSATRREQFF. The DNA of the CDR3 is TGTGCCAGCAGCGCGACCCGCAGGGAGCAGTTCTTC.

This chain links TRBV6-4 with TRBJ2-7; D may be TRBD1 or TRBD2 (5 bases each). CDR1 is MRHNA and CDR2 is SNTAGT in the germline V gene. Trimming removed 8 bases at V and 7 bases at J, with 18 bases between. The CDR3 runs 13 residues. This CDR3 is CASAKGHTGEQYF. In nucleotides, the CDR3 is TGTGCCAGCGCAAAGGGGCACACGGGGGAGCAGTACTTC.

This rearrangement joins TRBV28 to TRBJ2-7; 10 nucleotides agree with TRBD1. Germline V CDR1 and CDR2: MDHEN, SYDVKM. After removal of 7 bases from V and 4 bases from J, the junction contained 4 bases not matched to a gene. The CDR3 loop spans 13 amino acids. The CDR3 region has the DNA TGTGCCAGCAAAGACAGGGGGCCATACGAGCAGTACTTC. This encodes CASKDRGPYEQYF.

The CDR3 spells CASSRGGPGFYNEQFF. The CDR3 DNA is TGTGCCAGCAGCCGAGGAGGGCCCGGGTTCTACAATGAGCAGTTCTTC. The chain has TRBV11-2 and TRBJ2-1; TRBD2 might be the D (6 bases). V was clipped by 5 bases and J by 3 bases, with 17 bases between them. This CDR3 is built from 16 residues. Per the germline V gene, CDR1 is SGHAT and CDR2 is FQNNGV.

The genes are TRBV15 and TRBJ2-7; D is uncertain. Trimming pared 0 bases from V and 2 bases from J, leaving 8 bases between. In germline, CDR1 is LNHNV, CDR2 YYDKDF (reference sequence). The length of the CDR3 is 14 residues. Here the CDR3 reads CATSRDRNTYEQYF. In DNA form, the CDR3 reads TGTGCCACCAGCAGAGACAGGAATACCTACGAGCAGTACTTC.

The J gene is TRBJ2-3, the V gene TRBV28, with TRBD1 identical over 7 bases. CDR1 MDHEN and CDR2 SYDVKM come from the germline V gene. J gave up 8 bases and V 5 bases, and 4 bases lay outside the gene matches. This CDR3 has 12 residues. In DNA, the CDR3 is TGTGCCAGCAGTACCCGACAGGGTACGCAGTATTTT. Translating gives CASSTRQGTQYF.

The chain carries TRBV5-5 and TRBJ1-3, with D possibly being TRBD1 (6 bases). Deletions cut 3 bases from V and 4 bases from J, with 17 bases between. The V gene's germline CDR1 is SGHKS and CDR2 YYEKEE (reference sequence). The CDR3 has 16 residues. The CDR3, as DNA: TGTGCCAGCAGCTCCGGACAGTTCCGACGGGGAAACACCATATATTTT. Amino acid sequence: CASSSGQFRRGNTIYF.

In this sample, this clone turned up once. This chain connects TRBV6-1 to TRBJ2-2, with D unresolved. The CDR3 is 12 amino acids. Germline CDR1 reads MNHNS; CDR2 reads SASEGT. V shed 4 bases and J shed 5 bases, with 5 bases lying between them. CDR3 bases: TGTGCCAGCAGTGTGGGGACCGGGGAGCTGTTTTTT. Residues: CASSVGTGELFF.

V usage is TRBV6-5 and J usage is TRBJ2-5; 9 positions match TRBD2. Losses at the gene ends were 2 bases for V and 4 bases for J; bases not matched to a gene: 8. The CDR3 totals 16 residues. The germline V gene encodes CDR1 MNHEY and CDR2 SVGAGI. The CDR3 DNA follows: TGTGCCAGCAGTTACGGGGGCGCGGGAGGGCCAGAGACCCAGTACTTC. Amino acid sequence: CASSYGGAGGPETQYF.

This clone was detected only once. CDR3 in DNA: TGTGCCAGCAGCCCACGGACGGTGGCGGCCTTAGGAGGCAATCAGCCCCAGCATTTT. Residues: CASSPRTVAALGGNQPQHF. The chain is built from TRBV7-8 and TRBJ1-5; D not certain. Germline values: CDR1 SGHVS, CDR2 FQNEAQ. This CDR3 comprises 19 residues. Trimming stripped 5 bases from V and 2 bases from J, with 25 bases between.

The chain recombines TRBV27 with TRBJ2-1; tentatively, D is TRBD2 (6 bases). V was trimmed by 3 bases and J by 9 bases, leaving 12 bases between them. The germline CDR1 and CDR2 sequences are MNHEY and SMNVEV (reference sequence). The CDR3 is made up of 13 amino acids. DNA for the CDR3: TGTGCCAGCAGTTTTCGGGGGACCCCTGAGCAGTTCTTC. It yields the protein CASSFRGTPEQFF.

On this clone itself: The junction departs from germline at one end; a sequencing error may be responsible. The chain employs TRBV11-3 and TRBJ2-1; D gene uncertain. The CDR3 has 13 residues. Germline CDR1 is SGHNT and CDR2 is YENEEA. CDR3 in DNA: TGTGCCAGCAGCTTAGAAGTCTACAGTGAGCAGTTCTTC. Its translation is CASSLEVYSEQFF.

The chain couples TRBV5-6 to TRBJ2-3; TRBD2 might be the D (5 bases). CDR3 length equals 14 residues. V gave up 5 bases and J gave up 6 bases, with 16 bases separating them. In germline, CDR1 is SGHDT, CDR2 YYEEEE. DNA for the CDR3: TGTGCCAGCAGAAAAGCGGAGCCAAGGGATACGCAGTATTTT. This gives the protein CASRKAEPRDTQYF.

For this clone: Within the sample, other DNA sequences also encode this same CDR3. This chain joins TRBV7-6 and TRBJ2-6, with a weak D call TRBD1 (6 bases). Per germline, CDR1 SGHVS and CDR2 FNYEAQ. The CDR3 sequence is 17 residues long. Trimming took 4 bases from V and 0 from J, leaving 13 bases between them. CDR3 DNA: TGTGCCAGCAGCTCCGCAGTAGGGGGCTCTGGGGCCAACGTCCTGACTTTC. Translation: CASSSAVGGSGANVLTF.

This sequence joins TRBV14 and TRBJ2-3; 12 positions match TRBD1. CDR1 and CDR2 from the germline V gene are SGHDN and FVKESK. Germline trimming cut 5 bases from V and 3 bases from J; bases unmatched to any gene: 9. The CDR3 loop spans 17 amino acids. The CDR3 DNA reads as TGTGCCAGCAGCTCATTGTGGGACAGGGGGCAAACAGATACGCAGTATTTT. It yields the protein CASSSLWDRGQTDTQYF.

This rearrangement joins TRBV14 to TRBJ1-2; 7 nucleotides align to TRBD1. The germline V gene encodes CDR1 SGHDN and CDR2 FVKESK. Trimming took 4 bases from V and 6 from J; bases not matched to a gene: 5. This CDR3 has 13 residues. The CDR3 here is CASSLDRANGYTF. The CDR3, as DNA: TGTGCCAGCAGCCTCGACAGGGCTAATGGCTACACCTTC.

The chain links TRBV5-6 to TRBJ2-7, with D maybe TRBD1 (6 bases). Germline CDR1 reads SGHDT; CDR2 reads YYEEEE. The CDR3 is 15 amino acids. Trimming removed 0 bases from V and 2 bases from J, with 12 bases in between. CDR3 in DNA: TGTGCCAGCAGCTTGGCTGGGGACACAACCTACGAGCAGTACTTC. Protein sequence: CASSLAGDTTYEQYF.

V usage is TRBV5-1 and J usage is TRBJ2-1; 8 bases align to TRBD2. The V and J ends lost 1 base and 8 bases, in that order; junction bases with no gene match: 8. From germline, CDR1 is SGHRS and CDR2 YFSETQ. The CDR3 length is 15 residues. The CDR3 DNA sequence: TGCGCCAGCAGCTTGAGCGGGAGTAGCGTCGATGAGCAGTTCTTC. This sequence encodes CASSLSGSSVDEQFF.

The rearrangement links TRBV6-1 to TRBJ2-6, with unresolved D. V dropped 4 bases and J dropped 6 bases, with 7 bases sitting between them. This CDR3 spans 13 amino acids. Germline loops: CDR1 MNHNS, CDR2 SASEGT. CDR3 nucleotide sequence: TGTGCCAGCAGTGTTCTGGAGGCCAACGTCCTGACTTTC. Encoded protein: CASSVLEANVLTF.

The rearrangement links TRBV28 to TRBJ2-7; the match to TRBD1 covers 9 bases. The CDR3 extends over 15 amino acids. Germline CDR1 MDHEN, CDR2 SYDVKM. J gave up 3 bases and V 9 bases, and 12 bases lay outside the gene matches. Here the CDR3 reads CASRGTGSFIYEQYF. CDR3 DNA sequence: TGTGCCAGTCGCGGGACAGGGTCATTTATCTACGAGCAGTACTTC.

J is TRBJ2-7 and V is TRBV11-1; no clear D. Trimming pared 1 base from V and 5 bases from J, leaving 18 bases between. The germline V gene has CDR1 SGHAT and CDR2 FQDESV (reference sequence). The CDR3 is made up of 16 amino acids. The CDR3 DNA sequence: TGTGCCAGCAGCTTAGGGGATCCGTTGGTTGTCCACGAGCAGTACTTC. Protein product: CASSLGDPLVVHEQYF.

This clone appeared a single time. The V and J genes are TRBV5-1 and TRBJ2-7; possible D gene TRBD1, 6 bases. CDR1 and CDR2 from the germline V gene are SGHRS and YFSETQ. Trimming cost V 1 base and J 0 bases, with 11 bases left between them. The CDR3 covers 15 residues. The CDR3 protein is CASSLTGSFSYEQYF. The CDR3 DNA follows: TGCGCCAGCAGCTTGACAGGGTCTTTCTCCTACGAGCAGTACTTC.